This is a list of T cell receptor beta chains from one sample in a study of T cells in Graves' hyperthyroidism and ophthalmopathy. TCRdb re-derived calls from the multiplex PCR reads in MiXCR, one entry per CDR3 protein. The sample gives around 600,000 distinct CDR3 sequences, about 14% of which show up once; under 15% is in the top ten. The sequenced material came from blood. Every receptor here comes from a woman aged 45-60 years with Graves' ophthalmopathy. CDR3s include the opening cysteine and the closing phenylalanine or tryptophan. The order of the fields is CDR3 DNA, CDR3 protein, J gene, clone size, D gene, V gene. The D gene is left open where the match is weak. Size tells how often a clone was seen (once, few, many) or the class of an expanded clone, and some rows leave it out.

CDR3nt: TGTGCCAGCAGCTTGGGGTTCGGACAGAACAATCAGCCCCAGCATTTT
CDR3aa: CASSLGFGQNNQPQHF
j_gene: TRBJ1-5
abundance: NA
d_gene: NA
v_gene: TRBV5-6

CDR3nt: TGCGCCAGCAGCTTGGCCGGAGCCAATGCGGCTTTCTTT
CDR3aa: CASSLAGANAAFF
j_gene: TRBJ1-1
abundance: NA
d_gene: NA
v_gene: TRBV5-1

CDR3nt: TGTGCCAGCAGCGAGGAGGAAAATGAGCAGTTCTTC
CDR3aa: CASSEEENEQFF
j_gene: TRBJ2-1
abundance: few
d_gene: NA
v_gene: TRBV9

CDR3nt: TGTGCCAGCAGCTTCCCGGGACAGGGGGAATGGAACTCCTACAATGAGCAGTTCTTC
CDR3aa: CASSFPGQGEWNSYNEQFF
j_gene: TRBJ2-1
abundance: many
d_gene: TRBD1
v_gene: TRBV11-1

CDR3nt: TGTGCCAGTAGTAAAACCGGGACTCCAAACCCTGAAGCTTTCTTT
CDR3aa: CASSKTGTPNPEAFF
j_gene: TRBJ1-1
abundance: few
d_gene: NA
v_gene: TRBV19

CDR3nt: TGTGCCAGCTCACAACTCCTGACAGACATGAACACTGAAGCTTTCTTT
CDR3aa: CASSQLLTDMNTEAFF
j_gene: TRBJ1-1
abundance: many
d_gene: NA
v_gene: TRBV18

CDR3nt: TGTGCCAGCAGTCCCCCCGGGACTAGCAATCAGCCCCAGCATTTT
CDR3aa: CASSPPGTSNQPQHF
j_gene: TRBJ1-5
abundance: NA
d_gene: NA
v_gene: TRBV7-2

CDR3nt: TGTGCCAGCAGTCAATTAAGCCCCTGGGGGTCTAGCACAGATACGCAGTATTTT
CDR3aa: CASSQLSPWGSSTDTQYF
j_gene: TRBJ2-3
abundance: many
d_gene: NA
v_gene: TRBV28

CDR3nt: TGTGCCAGCAGTTACCTCCGAGGGAGGAACACTGAAGCTTTCTTT
CDR3aa: CASSYLRGRNTEAFF
j_gene: TRBJ1-1
abundance: many
d_gene: NA
v_gene: TRBV6-6

CDR3nt: TGTGCCACCAGCCCATCAGGGGGGGGAAAACTGTTTTTT
CDR3aa: CATSPSGGGKLFF
j_gene: TRBJ1-4
abundance: NA
d_gene: TRBD1
v_gene: TRBV15

CDR3nt: TGTGCCATCAGTGAGTCGCCCGACGGGGGCCTCCAGCCCCAGCATTTT
CDR3aa: CAISESPDGGLQPQHF
j_gene: TRBJ1-5
abundance: few
d_gene: NA
v_gene: TRBV10-3

CDR3nt: TGTGCCAGCAGCCAAGATCTTGGCACAGATACGCAGTATTTT
CDR3aa: CASSQDLGTDTQYF
j_gene: TRBJ2-3
abundance: many
d_gene: NA
v_gene: TRBV3-1

CDR3nt: TGTGCCAGCAGCTCCGCCCGGGGAAGGTACTACAATGAGCAGTTCTTC
CDR3aa: CASSSARGRYYNEQFF
j_gene: TRBJ2-1
abundance: many
d_gene: NA
v_gene: TRBV11-2

CDR3nt: TGTGCCAGCAGTTTGGGCGCCTTAGGGGGCTCTGGAAACACCATATATTTT
CDR3aa: CASSLGALGGSGNTIYF
j_gene: TRBJ1-3
abundance: NA
d_gene: NA
v_gene: TRBV28

CDR3nt: TGTGCCAGCAGCTTAGCGGGACAGTGGAATGAGCAGTTCTTC
CDR3aa: CASSLAGQWNEQFF
j_gene: TRBJ2-1
abundance: many
d_gene: TRBD1
v_gene: TRBV7-2

CDR3nt: TGCGCCAGCAGGATGCCGGGACAGAGATATGGCTACACCTTC
CDR3aa: CASRMPGQRYGYTF
j_gene: TRBJ1-2
abundance: many
d_gene: TRBD1
v_gene: TRBV5-1

CDR3nt: TGCAGTGCTATTGGGGGACAGGGGACTGGGGCCAACGTCCTGACTTTC
CDR3aa: CSAIGGQGTGANVLTF
j_gene: TRBJ2-6
abundance: few
d_gene: TRBD1
v_gene: TRBV20-1

CDR3nt: TGCGCCAGCAGCTTAACGGGAGTTGCCTACGAGCAGTACTTC
CDR3aa: CASSLTGVAYEQYF
j_gene: TRBJ2-7
abundance: NA
d_gene: NA
v_gene: TRBV5-1

CDR3nt: TGTGCCAGCAGTGAGGGGTCTAGCGGGACCTACGAGCAGTACTTC
CDR3aa: CASSEGSSGTYEQYF
j_gene: TRBJ2-7
abundance: NA
d_gene: TRBD2
v_gene: TRBV25-1

CDR3nt: TGTGCCAGCAGCTTACCCCAGGGGATAAACTCCTACGAGCAGTACTTC
CDR3aa: CASSLPQGINSYEQYF
j_gene: TRBJ2-7
abundance: many
d_gene: NA
v_gene: TRBV11-2

CDR3nt: TGTGCCAGCAGCTCGACAGGGGGCGCTGAGCAGTTCTTC
CDR3aa: CASSSTGGAEQFF
j_gene: TRBJ2-1
abundance: many
d_gene: TRBD1
v_gene: TRBV7-2

CDR3nt: TGCGCCGGCAGCCAAGAAGTCGGACTAGGCGGGGATGAGCAGTTCTTC
CDR3aa: CAGSQEVGLGGDEQFF
j_gene: TRBJ2-1
abundance: NA
d_gene: TRBD2
v_gene: TRBV4-3

CDR3nt: TGTGCCTGGGCTTCCGGGGCAGCTGGCTACACCTTC
CDR3aa: CAWASGAAGYTF
j_gene: TRBJ1-2
abundance: NA
d_gene: NA
v_gene: TRBV30

CDR3nt: TGTGCCAGCAACCCAGGGGGCGTAGAAGAGACCCAGTACTTC
CDR3aa: CASNPGGVEETQYF
j_gene: TRBJ2-5
abundance: NA
d_gene: TRBD1
v_gene: TRBV5-4

CDR3nt: TGTGCCAGCAGCTTGGGCCCTCTCGGGGCTAGCGATGTGGTGGAGCAGTACTTC
CDR3aa: CASSLGPLGASDVVEQYF
j_gene: TRBJ2-7
abundance: many
d_gene: NA
v_gene: TRBV5-6

CDR3nt: TGCGCCAGCAGCTTGGACCACCGCGGGGCAGATACGCAGTATTTT
CDR3aa: CASSLDHRGADTQYF
j_gene: TRBJ2-3
abundance: many
d_gene: NA
v_gene: TRBV5-1

CDR3nt: TGTGCCAGCAATACAGGGGGCCCCGGTCAGCCCCAGCATTTT
CDR3aa: CASNTGGPGQPQHF
j_gene: TRBJ1-5
abundance: many
d_gene: TRBD1
v_gene: TRBV2

CDR3nt: TGCAGTGCTAGAGGAGTGACTAGGTCAGAGACCCAGTACTTC
CDR3aa: CSARGVTRSETQYF
j_gene: TRBJ2-5
abundance: many
d_gene: NA
v_gene: TRBV20-1

CDR3nt: TGTGCCAGCAGTAGTGCTAAATACAATGAGCAGTTCTTC
CDR3aa: CASSSAKYNEQFF
j_gene: TRBJ2-1
abundance: NA
d_gene: NA
v_gene: TRBV7-3

CDR3nt: TGTGCCAGCAGCTTGTGGGAGGGGGCGGTTGAAGCTTTCTTT
CDR3aa: CASSLWEGAVEAFF
j_gene: TRBJ1-1
abundance: NA
d_gene: TRBD1
v_gene: TRBV5-5

CDR3nt: TGTGCCAGCAGTGTGACCTCCATTTGGGATACGCAGTATTTT
CDR3aa: CASSVTSIWDTQYF
j_gene: TRBJ2-3
abundance: many
d_gene: NA
v_gene: TRBV12-3/TRBV12-4

CDR3nt: TGTGCCAGTACCGCGGGGGCGCACAGCACAGATACGCAGTATTTT
CDR3aa: CASTAGAHSTDTQYF
j_gene: TRBJ2-3
abundance: NA
d_gene: NA
v_gene: TRBV19

CDR3nt: TGTGCCAGTGGGCCTCGGGACACTAACTACGAGCAGTACTTC
CDR3aa: CASGPRDTNYEQYF
j_gene: TRBJ2-7
abundance: NA
d_gene: NA
v_gene: TRBV19

CDR3nt: TGTGCCAGCAGGACAGGGATCTCTGGGGCCAACGTCCTGACTTTC
CDR3aa: CASRTGISGANVLTF
j_gene: TRBJ2-6
abundance: many
d_gene: TRBD1
v_gene: TRBV3-1

CDR3nt: TGTGCTAGTAGCTTGGGGGGTCCTGAAGCTTTCTTT
CDR3aa: CASSLGGPEAFF
j_gene: TRBJ1-1
abundance: many
d_gene: NA
v_gene: TRBV12-5

CDR3nt: TGTGCCAGTAGTATGGCGGGAGGGCCATATGAGCAGTTCTTC
CDR3aa: CASSMAGGPYEQFF
j_gene: TRBJ2-1
abundance: few
d_gene: TRBD2
v_gene: TRBV19

CDR3nt: TGTGCCAGTAGTATTGAGGGGACAGGGATCGACGAGCAGTACTTC
CDR3aa: CASSIEGTGIDEQYF
j_gene: TRBJ2-7
abundance: NA
d_gene: TRBD1
v_gene: TRBV19

CDR3nt: TGTGCCAGCAGCTTAGCGGGGGCGGGACTTAGGGAAGCTTTCTTT
CDR3aa: CASSLAGAGLREAFF
j_gene: TRBJ1-1
abundance: NA
d_gene: NA
v_gene: TRBV7-2

CDR3nt: TGTGCCATCAAATGGACAGAGAACACTGAAGCTTTCTTT
CDR3aa: CAIKWTENTEAFF
j_gene: TRBJ1-1
abundance: few
d_gene: NA
v_gene: TRBV10-3

CDR3nt: TGTGCCAGCAGCATAGTAGCGGGAGCAGGTGAGCAGTTCTTC
CDR3aa: CASSIVAGAGEQFF
j_gene: TRBJ2-1
abundance: NA
d_gene: TRBD2
v_gene: TRBV11-2

CDR3nt: TGCAGTGCCACAGACAGGGGTTATGGCTACACCTTC
CDR3aa: CSATDRGYGYTF
j_gene: TRBJ1-2
abundance: many
d_gene: TRBD1
v_gene: TRBV20-1